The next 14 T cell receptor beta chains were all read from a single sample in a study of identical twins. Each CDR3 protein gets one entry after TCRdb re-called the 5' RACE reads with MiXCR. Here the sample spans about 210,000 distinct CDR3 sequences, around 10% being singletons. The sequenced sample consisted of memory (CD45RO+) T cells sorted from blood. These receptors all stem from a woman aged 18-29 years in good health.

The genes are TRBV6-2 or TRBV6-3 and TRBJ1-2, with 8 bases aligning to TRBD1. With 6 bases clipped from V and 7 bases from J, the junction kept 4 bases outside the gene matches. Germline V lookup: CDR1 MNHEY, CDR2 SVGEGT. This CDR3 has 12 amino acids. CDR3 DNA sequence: TGTGCCAGCAGGGACAGGGTCCGTGGCTACACCTTC. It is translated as CASRDRVRGYTF.

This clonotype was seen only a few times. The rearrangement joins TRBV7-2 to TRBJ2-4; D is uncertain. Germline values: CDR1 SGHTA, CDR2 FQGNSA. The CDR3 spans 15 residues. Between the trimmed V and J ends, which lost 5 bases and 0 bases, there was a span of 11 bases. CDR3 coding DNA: TGTGCCAGCAGCCCGATACATTTAGCCAAAAACATTCAGTACTTC. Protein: CASSPIHLAKNIQYF.

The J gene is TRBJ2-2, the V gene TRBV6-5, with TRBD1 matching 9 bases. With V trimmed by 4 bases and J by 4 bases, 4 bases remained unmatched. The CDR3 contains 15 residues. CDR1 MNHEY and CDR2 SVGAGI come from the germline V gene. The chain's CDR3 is CASSFDRGGTGELFF. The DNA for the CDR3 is TGTGCCAGCAGTTTCGACAGGGGGGGCACCGGGGAGCTGTTTTTT.

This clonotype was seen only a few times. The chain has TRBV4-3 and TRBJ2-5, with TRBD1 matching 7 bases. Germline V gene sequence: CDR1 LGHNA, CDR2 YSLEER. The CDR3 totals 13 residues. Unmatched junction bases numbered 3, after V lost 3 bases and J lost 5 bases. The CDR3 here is CASSQNRGETQYF. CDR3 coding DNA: TGCGCCAGCAGCCAGAACAGGGGCGAGACCCAGTACTTC.

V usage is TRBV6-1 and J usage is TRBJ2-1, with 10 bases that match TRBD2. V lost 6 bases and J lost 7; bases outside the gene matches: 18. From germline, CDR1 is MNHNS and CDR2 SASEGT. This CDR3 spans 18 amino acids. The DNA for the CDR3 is TGTGCCAGCAGCCTGAACCCGGTACTAGCGGGGCTGGAGAATGAGCAGTTCTTC. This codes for CASSLNPVLAGLENEQFF.

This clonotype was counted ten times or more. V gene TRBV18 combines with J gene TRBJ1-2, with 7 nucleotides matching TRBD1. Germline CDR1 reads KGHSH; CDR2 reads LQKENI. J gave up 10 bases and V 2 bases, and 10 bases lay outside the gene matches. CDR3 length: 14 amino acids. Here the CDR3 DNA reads TGTGCCAGCTCACCAGACACAGGGGCAGGGGACTACACCTTC. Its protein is CASSPDTGAGDYTF.

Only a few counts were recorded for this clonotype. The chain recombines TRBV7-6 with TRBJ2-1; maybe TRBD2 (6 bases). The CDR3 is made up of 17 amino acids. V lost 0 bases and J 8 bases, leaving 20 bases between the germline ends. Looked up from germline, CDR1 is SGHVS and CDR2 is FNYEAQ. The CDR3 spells CASSLAGPSAQWDEQFF. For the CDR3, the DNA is TGTGCCAGCAGCTTAGCTGGTCCTAGCGCTCAATGGGATGAGCAGTTCTTC.

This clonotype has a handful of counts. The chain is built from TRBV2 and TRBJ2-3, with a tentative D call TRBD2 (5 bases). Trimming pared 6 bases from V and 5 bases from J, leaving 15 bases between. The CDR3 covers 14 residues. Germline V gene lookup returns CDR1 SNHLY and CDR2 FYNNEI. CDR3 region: CASRRERTGDTQYF. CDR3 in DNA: TGTGCCAGCAGGAGGGAGAGGACGGGAGATACGCAGTATTTT. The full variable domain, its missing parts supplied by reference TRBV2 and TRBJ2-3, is EPEVTQTPSHQVTQMGQEVILRCVPISNHLYFYWYRQILGQKVEFLVSFYNNEISEKSEIFDDQFSVERPDGSNFTLKIRSTKLEDSAMYFCASRRERTGDTQYFGPGTRLTVL.

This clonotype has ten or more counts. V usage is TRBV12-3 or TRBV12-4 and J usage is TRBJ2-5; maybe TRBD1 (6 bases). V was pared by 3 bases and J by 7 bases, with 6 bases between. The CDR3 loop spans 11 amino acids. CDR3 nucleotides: TGTGCCAGCAGTTTGACAGGGACCCAGTACTTC. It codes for CASSLTGTQYF.

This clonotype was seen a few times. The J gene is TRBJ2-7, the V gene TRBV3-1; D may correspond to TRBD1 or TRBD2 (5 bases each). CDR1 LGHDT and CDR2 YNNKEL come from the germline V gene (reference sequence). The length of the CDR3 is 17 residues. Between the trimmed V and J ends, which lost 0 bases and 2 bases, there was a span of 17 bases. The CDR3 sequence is CASSQDWLGVGTYEQYF. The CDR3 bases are TGTGCCAGCAGCCAAGATTGGTTGGGGGTTGGTACCTACGAGCAGTACTTC.

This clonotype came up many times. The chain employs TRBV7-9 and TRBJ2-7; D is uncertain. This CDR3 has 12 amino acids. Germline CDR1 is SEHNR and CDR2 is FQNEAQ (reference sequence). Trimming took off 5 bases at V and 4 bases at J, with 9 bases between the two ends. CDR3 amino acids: CASSRTEYEQYF. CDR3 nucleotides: TGTGCCAGCAGCAGGACCGAGTACGAGCAGTACTTC.

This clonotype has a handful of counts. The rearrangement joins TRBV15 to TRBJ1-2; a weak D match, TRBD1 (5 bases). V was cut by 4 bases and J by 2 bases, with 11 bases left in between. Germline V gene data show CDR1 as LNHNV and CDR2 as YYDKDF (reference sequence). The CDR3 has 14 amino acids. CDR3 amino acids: CATSNSGRNYGYTF. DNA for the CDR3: TGTGCCACCAGCAATTCGGGACGGAACTATGGCTACACCTTC.

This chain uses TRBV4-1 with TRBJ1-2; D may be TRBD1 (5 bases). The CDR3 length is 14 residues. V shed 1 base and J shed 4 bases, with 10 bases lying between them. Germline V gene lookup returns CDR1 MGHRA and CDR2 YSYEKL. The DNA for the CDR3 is TGCGCCAGCAGCCAAGGGCCAGGGACCTATGGCTACACCTTC. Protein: CASSQGPGTYGYTF.

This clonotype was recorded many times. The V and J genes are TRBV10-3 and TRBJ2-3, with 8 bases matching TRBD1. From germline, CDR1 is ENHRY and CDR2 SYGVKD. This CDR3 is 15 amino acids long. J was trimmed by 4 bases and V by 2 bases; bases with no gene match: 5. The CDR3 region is CAISEDRGVSDTQYF. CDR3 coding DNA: TGTGCCATCAGTGAGGACAGGGGCGTGTCAGATACGCAGTATTTT.